This T cell receptor (beta chain) was recovered during a study of CD8 T cells in Susac syndrome. Study-level information: Treatment status at blood draw for the Susac syndrome patients was therapy-naive, corticosteroids, or intravenous immunoglobulin alone.

Reverse transcription of about 0.45 to 1 ug RNA was performed with random hexamers. One entry per CDR3 protein results from TCRdb running MiXCR on the immunoSEQ multiplex PCR reads. The table has about 180,000 distinct CDR3 sequences, just under 95% seen once. The ends were cut back, 5 bases at V and 0 bases at J, with 13 bases in the middle. The CDR3 consists of 15 residues. Germline V lookup: CDR1 SEHNR, CDR2 FQNEAQ (reference sequence). The sample consisted of CD4+ T cells from PBMCs. This receptor was taken from a human donor with Susac syndrome. The gene calls are TRBV7-9 and TRBJ1-2; no firm D call. Written as DNA, the CDR3 is TGTGCCAGCAGCCCTAGGTGGGATACTAACTATGGCTACACCTTC. Translation: CASSPRWDTNYGYTF.